Listed below are T cell receptor beta chains from one sample, sequenced in a study of T cells in Graves' hyperthyroidism and ophthalmopathy. TCRdb used MiXCR to reprocess the multiplex PCR reads, holding one entry per CDR3 protein. This table holds about 260,000 distinct CDR3 sequences, around a quarter found once. Sequencing was performed on blood. All receptors come from a middle-aged man with Graves' hyperthyroidism that later progressed to Graves' ophthalmopathy. Each CDR3 is given with its conserved first and last residue. A D gene is named only where the DNA matches it firmly. The size field is filled for only some rows; it gives once, few, many or a size class.

j_gene,v_gene,d_gene,abundance,CDR3aa,CDR3nt
TRBJ2-2,TRBV14,-,many,CASSQEISTGELFF,TGTGCCAGCAGCCAAGAGATTAGTACCGGGGAGCTGTTTTTT
TRBJ2-7,TRBV4-1,-,many,CASSQDRTRTYEQYF,TGCGCCAGCAGCCAAGACAGGACACGGACCTACGAGCAGTACTTC
TRBJ1-1,TRBV5-1,-,many,CASTRTAQNTEAFF,TGCGCCAGCACCCGCACCGCTCAGAACACTGAAGCTTTCTTT
TRBJ1-5,TRBV29-1,TRBD1,-,CSAAAGGDQPQHF,TGCAGCGCTGCGGCAGGGGGAGATCAGCCCCAGCATTTT
TRBJ2-2,TRBV20-1,-,few,CSARDHSFRTGELFF,TGCAGTGCTAGAGATCACTCCTTTCGGACCGGGGAGCTGTTTTTT
TRBJ2-7,TRBV12-3/TRBV12-4,-,few,CASSGGSGTLYEQYF,TGTGCCAGCAGCGGGGGTTCGGGAACGCTGTACGAGCAGTACTTC
TRBJ2-7,TRBV5-1,TRBD2,many,CASSLAPTSGSIDEQYF,TGCGCCAGCAGCTTGGCTCCGACTAGCGGGAGTATCGACGAGCAGTACTTC
TRBJ2-5,TRBV5-4,-,many,CASSFGGISEETQYF,TGTGCCAGCAGCTTCGGCGGGATAAGTGAAGAGACCCAGTACTTC
TRBJ2-5,TRBV11-2,TRBD1,many,CASRPGTGMVETQYF,TGTGCCAGCAGACCCGGGACAGGGATGGTGGAGACCCAGTACTTC
TRBJ2-5,TRBV2,-,-,CASSTAGVYQETQYF,TGTGCCAGCAGTACGGCAGGGGTTTACCAAGAGACCCAGTACTTC
TRBJ2-3,TRBV27,-,many,CASSVALPTDTQYF,TGTGCCAGCAGTGTAGCTCTTCCCACAGATACGCAGTATTTT
TRBJ2-7,TRBV28,TRBD1,many,CASSLGRGLEQYF,TGTGCCAGCAGTTTAGGCAGGGGGCTCGAGCAGTACTTC
TRBJ1-1,TRBV27,-,-,CASSLLSGMGPNTEAFF,TGTGCCAGCAGTTTATTATCAGGGATGGGTCCGAACACTGAAGCTTTCTTT
TRBJ1-1,TRBV27,-,-,CASSSRQDMNTEAFF,TGTGCCAGCAGTTCCAGACAGGACATGAACACTGAAGCTTTCTTT
TRBJ2-6,TRBV2,TRBD1,many,CASSDGQGASGANVLTF,TGTGCCAGCAGTGACGGCCAGGGGGCATCTGGGGCCAACGTCCTGACTTTC
TRBJ1-1,TRBV7-2,TRBD1,-,CASRETGGATEAFF,TGTGCCAGCAGAGAGACAGGGGGCGCGACTGAAGCTTTCTTT
TRBJ2-5,TRBV12-3/TRBV12-4,TRBD1,-,CASSRPGTEHFQETQYF,TGTGCCAGCAGCAGACCCGGGACAGAACACTTCCAAGAGACCCAGTACTTC
TRBJ1-1,TRBV10-3,-,many,CAISLTGNTEAFF,TGTGCCATCTCCCTGACCGGGAACACTGAAGCTTTCTTT
TRBJ2-7,TRBV11-2,TRBD1,many,CASSLNARGPSYEQYF,TGTGCCAGCAGCCTGAATGCCAGGGGGCCTTCCTACGAGCAGTACTTC
TRBJ1-1,TRBV6-1,-,-,CASRTGQKAFF,TGTGCCAGCAGGACCGGACAGAAAGCTTTCTTT
TRBJ2-2,TRBV30,-,many,CAWSSRGGGSTGELFF,TGTGCCTGGAGTTCCCGGGGAGGGGGTAGCACCGGGGAGCTGTTTTTT
TRBJ1-5,TRBV7-2,-,many,CASSLSGAVSQPQHF,TGTGCCAGCAGCTTAAGCGGGGCAGTATCTCAGCCCCAGCATTTT
TRBJ2-4,TRBV19,-,many,CASSIAGVDIQYF,TGTGCCAGTAGTATAGCGGGAGTCGACATTCAGTACTTC
TRBJ1-1,TRBV5-1,-,many,CASSWGTGNTEAFF,TGCGCCAGCAGCTGGGGGACCGGGAACACTGAAGCTTTCTTT
TRBJ2-5,TRBV6-5,TRBD1,few,CASSLTGTGQETQYF,TGTGCCAGCAGTTTGACCGGGACAGGGCAAGAGACCCAGTACTTC
TRBJ1-2,TRBV9,TRBD1,many,CASSVDGTGNYGYTF,TGTGCCAGCAGCGTAGATGGGACAGGGAACTATGGCTACACCTTC
TRBJ2-2,TRBV12-3/TRBV12-4,TRBD2,many,CASSSSGRASTGELFF,TGTGCCAGCAGCTCAAGCGGGAGGGCCTCCACCGGGGAGCTGTTTTTT
TRBJ2-7,TRBV5-1,-,many,CASAITGLEQYF,TGCGCCAGCGCCATAACAGGGTTGGAGCAGTACTTC
TRBJ1-6,TRBV5-1,TRBD1,-,CASSIATGTGDSPLHF,TGCGCCAGCAGCATAGCCACCGGGACAGGGGATTCACCCCTCCACTTT
TRBJ1-1,TRBV6-1,-,many,CASIPRRQEGVRAFF,TGTGCCAGCATCCCACGGCGACAGGAGGGGGTGAGAGCTTTCTTT
TRBJ2-2,TRBV6-4,TRBD2,many,CASTRLAGHTGELFF,TGTGCCAGCACTAGACTAGCGGGACACACCGGGGAGCTGTTTTTT
TRBJ2-2,TRBV11-2,TRBD1,few,CASSLAPTGVRTGELFF,TGTGCCAGCAGCCTCGCCCCGACAGGGGTGCGGACCGGGGAGCTGTTTTTT
TRBJ2-7,TRBV4-3,-,-,CASSQGLTGSYEQYF,TGCGCCAGCAGCCAAGGGCTCACAGGGTCCTACGAGCAGTACTTC
TRBJ2-2,TRBV6-2/TRBV6-3,TRBD2,-,CASSLAGRSTGELFF,TGTGCCAGCAGCTTAGCGGGAAGGAGTACCGGGGAGCTGTTTTTT
TRBJ2-7,TRBV20-1,TRBD2,many,CIGRAPSYEQYF,TGCATCGGGAGGGCCCCTTCGTACGAGCAGTACTTC